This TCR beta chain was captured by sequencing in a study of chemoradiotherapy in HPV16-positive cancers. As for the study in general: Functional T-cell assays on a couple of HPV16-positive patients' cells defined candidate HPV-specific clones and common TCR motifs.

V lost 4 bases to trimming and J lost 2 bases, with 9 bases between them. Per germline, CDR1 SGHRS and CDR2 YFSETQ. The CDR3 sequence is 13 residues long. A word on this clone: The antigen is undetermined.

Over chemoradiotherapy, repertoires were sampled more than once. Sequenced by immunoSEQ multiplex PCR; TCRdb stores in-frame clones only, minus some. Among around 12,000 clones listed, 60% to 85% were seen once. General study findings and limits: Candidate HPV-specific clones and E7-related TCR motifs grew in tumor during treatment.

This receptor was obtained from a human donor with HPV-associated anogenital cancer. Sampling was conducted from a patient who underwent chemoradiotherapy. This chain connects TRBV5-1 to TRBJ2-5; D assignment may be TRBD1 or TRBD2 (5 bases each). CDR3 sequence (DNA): TGCGCCAGCAGCAGAGGGGCTCAAGAGACCCAGTACTTC. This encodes CASSRGAQETQYF.